This TCR beta chain was sequenced during a study of cytomegalovirus exposure and HLA in healthy donors. Primers included in the PCR were 60 Vbeta and 13 Jbeta primers. Produced via immunoSEQ multiplex PCR; TCRdb's table is partial and in-frame only. The data show about 120,000 clones, over 70% seen once. There are 12 residues in the CDR3. The V end was cut by 1 base, the J end by 6 bases, with 7 bases between. Per the germline V gene, CDR1 is SQVTM and CDR2 is ANQGSEA. In its sample, this clone was seen once. The chain combines TRBV29-1 with TRBJ2-1, with a weak D call TRBD2 (5 bases). The sequence derives from a man aged 18-30 years in good health and CMV-seropositive. The sequencing input was PBMCs. The CDR3 region has the DNA TGCAGCGTTGAAGCGGGGTTCAATGAGCAGTTCTTC. Translation gives CSVEAGFNEQFF.